The entry below describes one TCR beta chain. These data are taken from a study of blood T cell repertoires in COVID-19. Overall study context: Sites in the United States, Italy and Spain provided acute and convalescent COVID-19 samples. The cDNA or gDNA used as material had been derived from T cells, B-cell-depleted T cells, or PBMCs.

Source study methods: Amplification from reference gene primers served as the basis for estimated nucleated cell counts. Assay used: immunoSEQ multiplex PCR; TCRdb lists only in-frame clones, some missing. That table supplies the V and J calls and clone size; D and trimming were determined from the DNA. Here the sample spans 150,000 to 200,000 clones, 87% being singletons. There are 13 residues in the CDR3. Germline V gene data show CDR1 as MNHEY and CDR2 as SVGAGI. With 7 bases clipped from V and 10 bases from J, the junction kept 7 bases outside the gene matches. The TCR originated in a man in his 60s with active or convalescent COVID-19. The gene calls are TRBV6-5 and TRBJ1-6; TRBD1 aligns across 7 bases. Sequencing was performed on peripheral blood. The CDR3 loop reads CASKDTGDSPLHF. CDR3 nucleotides: TGTGCCAGCAAGGACACAGGGGACTCACCCCTCCACTTT.